The 9 T cell receptor beta chains listed next were all sequenced from one sample in a study of T cells in Graves' hyperthyroidism and ophthalmopathy. TCR beta CDR3 sequences were amplified from RNA transcripts. The study used the HTBI primer set for a first-round RT-PCR of the TCR CDR3. TCRdb fed the multiplex PCR reads into MiXCR, producing one record per CDR3 protein. The sample holds about 640,000 distinct CDR3 sequences; about a fifth are singletons and the top ten take roughly 30%. Sequenced: blood. Receptor source: a man younger than 40 with Graves' ophthalmopathy.

In its sample, this clonotype was seen a few times. This chain links TRBV6-1 with TRBJ1-1; a weak D match, TRBD1 (5 bases). Looked up from germline, CDR1 is MNHNS and CDR2 is SASEGT. V lost 6 bases and J 3 bases, leaving 8 bases between the germline ends. The CDR3 is 12 residues long. As DNA, the CDR3 is TGTGCCAGCAGAGTGGGGGACACTGAAGCTTTCTTT. The encoded protein is CASRVGDTEAFF.

This clonotype was recorded many times. The chain carries TRBV28 and TRBJ1-5; TRBD1 might be the D (6 bases). Per germline, CDR1 MDHEN and CDR2 SYDVKM. The length of the CDR3 is 15 residues. The V end lost 7 bases, the J end lost 0 bases, and 13 bases lay between the germline ends. The CDR3 coding sequence is TGTGCCAGCACCTTGGGACATCTTAGCAATCAGCCCCAGCATTTT. Protein product: CASTLGHLSNQPQHF.

This clonotype was seen only a few times. V and J are TRBV5-1 and TRBJ2-7; 8 bases match TRBD1. CDR3 size: 14 residues. Unmatched junction bases numbered 9, after V lost 4 bases and J lost 6 bases. The germline V gene encodes CDR1 SGHRS and CDR2 YFSETQ. Here the CDR3 reads CASSPDRDATEQYF. The CDR3 coding sequence is TGCGCCAGCAGCCCGGACAGGGACGCAACCGAGCAGTACTTC.

This clonotype was observed many times. This chain connects TRBV7-9 to TRBJ2-1, with a possible D match to TRBD2 (6 bases). CDR1 and CDR2 (germline): SEHNR, FQNEAQ (reference sequence). Trimming cost V 5 bases and J 3 bases, with 14 bases left between them. This CDR3 has 15 residues. CDR3 amino acids: CASSAAGLNYNEQFF. In DNA, the CDR3 is TGTGCCAGCAGCGCCGCGGGACTCAACTACAATGAGCAGTTCTTC.

The chain employs TRBV5-1 and TRBJ1-5; tentative D call: TRBD1 (6 bases). Per germline, CDR1 SGHRS and CDR2 YFSETQ. Deletions cut 0 bases from V and 0 bases from J, with 10 bases between. The CDR3 runs to 16 residues. CDR3 amino acids: CASSLGGLDSNQPQHF. CDR3 nucleotide sequence: TGCGCCAGCAGCTTGGGGGGGCTGGATAGCAATCAGCCCCAGCATTTT.

This clonotype was picked up one time. Given a much more abundant clone one base away, this may be a read error. J is TRBJ2-7 and V is TRBV5-1; no firm D call. V was trimmed by 0 bases and J by 7 bases, leaving 17 bases between them. Per germline, CDR1 SGHRS and CDR2 YFSETQ. This CDR3 is 15 amino acids long. In DNA form, the CDR3 reads TGCGCCAGCAGCTTGGAAGACTTCTCTGACAATGAGCAGTACTTC. This codes for CASSLEDFSDNEQYF.

This clonotype was recorded a few times. The V and J genes are TRBV6-1 and TRBJ2-7; tentatively, D is TRBD1 (6 bases). Trimming removed 8 bases at V and 6 bases at J, with 20 bases between. This CDR3 comprises 14 residues. Germline CDR1 is MNHNS and CDR2 is SASEGT. The CDR3 region has the DNA TGTGCCAGCTCGTTAGGACAGAGTTTCCCCGAGCAGTACTTC. Translating it yields CASSLGQSFPEQYF.

The chain uses TRBV7-2 and TRBJ1-4; no firm D call. Trimming stripped 5 bases from V and 4 bases from J, with 14 bases between. The CDR3 spans 15 residues. Germline V lookup: CDR1 SGHTA, CDR2 FQGNSA. The CDR3 loop reads CASSLTGSLNEKLFF. The CDR3 bases are TGTGCCAGCAGCCTCACCGGGTCCCTTAATGAAAAACTGTTTTTT.

This chain joins TRBV27 and TRBJ2-5; D is ambiguous. The CDR3 spans 16 residues. Germline V lookup: CDR1 MNHEY, CDR2 SMNVEV (reference sequence). V was shortened by 6 bases and J by 5 bases, with 22 bases between the two germline ends. The CDR3 bases are TGTGCCAGCAGCCACACCGGCCCCGTTCTTAGGGAGACCCAGTACTTC. The encoded protein is CASSHTGPVLRETQYF.